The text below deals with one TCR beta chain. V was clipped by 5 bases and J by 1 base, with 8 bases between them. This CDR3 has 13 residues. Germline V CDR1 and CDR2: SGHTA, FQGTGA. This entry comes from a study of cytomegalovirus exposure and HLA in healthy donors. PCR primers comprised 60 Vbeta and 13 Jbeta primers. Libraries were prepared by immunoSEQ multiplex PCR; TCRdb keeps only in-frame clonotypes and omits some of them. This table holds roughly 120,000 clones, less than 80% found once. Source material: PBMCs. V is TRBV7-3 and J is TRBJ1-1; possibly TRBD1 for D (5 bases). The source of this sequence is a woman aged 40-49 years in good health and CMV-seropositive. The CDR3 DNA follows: TGTGCCAGCAGCCAACAGGAGAACACTGAAGCTTTCTTT. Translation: CASSQQENTEAFF.